The 18 T cell receptor beta chains listed next were all sequenced from one sample in a study of early T cells in non-severe SARS-CoV-2 infection. MiXCR, applied by TCRdb to the 5' RACE reads, yields one record per CDR3 protein. The sample yields about 54,000 distinct CDR3 sequences, about 8% seen once. Material: whole blood, obtained at baseline. These receptors were taken from an adult who was a healthcare worker with PCR-confirmed SARS-CoV-2 infection or an uninfected control (not recorded which).

This clonotype was seen a handful of times. The rearrangement links TRBV27 to TRBJ2-7, with unresolved D. Between the trimmed V and J ends, which lost 3 bases and 2 bases, there was a span of 11 bases. This CDR3 comprises 14 residues. Germline V gives CDR1 MNHEY, CDR2 SMNVEV (reference sequence). The CDR3 loop reads CASSLKGPPYEQYF. CDR3 nucleotides: TGTGCCAGCAGTTTGAAGGGCCCTCCCTACGAGCAGTACTTC.

V is TRBV19 and J is TRBJ2-2; no clear D gene. This CDR3 has 16 residues. CDR1 and CDR2 from the germline V gene are LNHDA and SQIVND (reference sequence). The ends were cut back, 4 bases at V and 6 bases at J, with 18 bases in the middle. In nucleotides, the CDR3 is TGTGCCAGTAGTAGAGACTTGACACGGTCATCCGGGGAGCTGTTTTTT. It codes for CASSRDLTRSSGELFF. Supplemented by reference TRBV19 and TRBJ2-2, the full variable domain reads DGGITQSPKYLFRKEGQNVTLSCEQNLNHDAMYWYRQDPGQGLRLIYYSQIVNDFQKGDIAEGYSVSREKKESFPLTVTSAQKNPTAFYLCASSRDLTRSSGELFFGEGSRLTVL.

The gene calls are TRBV19 and TRBJ2-5; D uncertain. Germline V gene lookup returns CDR1 LNHDA and CDR2 SQIVND (reference sequence). The V end was cut by 5 bases, the J end by 1 base, with 11 bases between. The CDR3 contains 14 residues. Here the CDR3 reads CASSPSRIQETQYF. The CDR3, as DNA: TGTGCCAGTAGTCCCAGCCGGATCCAAGAGACCCAGTACTTC.

J is TRBJ1-2 and V is TRBV5-6, with D maybe TRBD1 (5 bases). The germline V and J ends were trimmed by 0 bases and 4 bases, with 7 bases remaining between them. The germline V gene encodes CDR1 SGHDT and CDR2 YYEEEE. This CDR3 comprises 13 residues. CDR3 region: CASSLAGPYGYTF. The CDR3 DNA is TGTGCCAGCAGCTTGGCAGGGCCCTATGGCTACACCTTC. Full variable domain (remainder filled in from reference TRBV5-6 and TRBJ1-2): DAGVTQSPTHLIKTRGQQVTLRCSPKSGHDTVSWYQQALGQGPQFIFQYYEEEERQRGNFPDRFSGHQFPNYSSELNVNALLLGDSALYLCASSLAGPYGYTFGSGTRLTVV.

This clonotype was seen more than once but under ten times. The chain carries TRBV19 and TRBJ2-7, with 13 bases fitting TRBD2. CDR3 length equals 15 residues. Germline CDR1 is LNHDA and CDR2 is SQIVND (reference sequence). V lost 6 bases, J lost 3 bases, and 5 bases stayed unmatched. In DNA, the CDR3 is TGTGCCAGTAGGATGGGGACTAGCGGGATCTACGAGCAGTACTTC. It specifies CASRMGTSGIYEQYF. Using reference TRBV19 and TRBJ2-7 for the parts outside the CDR3, the full variable domain is DGGITQSPKYLFRKEGQNVTLSCEQNLNHDAMYWYRQDPGQGLRLIYYSQIVNDFQKGDIAEGYSVSREKKESFPLTVTSAQKNPTAFYLCASRMGTSGIYEQYFGPGTRLTVT.

This clonotype was seen repeatedly, ten times or more. V is TRBV21-1 and J is TRBJ2-1; the table assigns TRBD2, which was not confirmed against the DNA. TRBV21-1 is a documented pseudogene. The CDR3 runs 16 residues. The CDR3 reads CASSTTGTSGMNEQFF. Written as DNA, the CDR3 is TGTGCCAGCAGCACCACCGGGACTAGCGGGATGAATGAGCAGTTCTTC.

This clonotype was seen at least ten times. The chain uses TRBV28 and TRBJ2-7; D is unclear. CDR1 and CDR2 from the germline V gene are MDHEN and SYDVKM. The CDR3 extends over 13 amino acids. The germline V and J ends were trimmed by 3 bases and 2 bases, with 8 bases remaining between them. The CDR3 here is CASSFYGPYEQYF. As DNA, the CDR3 is TGTGCCAGCAGTTTCTACGGTCCCTACGAGCAGTACTTC.

Many counts were recorded for this clonotype. The J gene is TRBJ2-1, the V gene TRBV2; 9 positions agree with TRBD2. The germline gives CDR1 SNHLY, CDR2 FYNNEI. This CDR3 spans 14 amino acids. The trim removed 5 bases at V and 6 bases at J, leaving 5 bases unmatched. The CDR3 spells CASSSGLATNEQFF. CDR3 in DNA: TGTGCCAGCAGTTCCGGACTAGCGACCAATGAGCAGTTCTTC.

The J gene is TRBJ2-1, the V gene TRBV11-3; a weak D match, TRBD1 (6 bases). The CDR3 contains 14 residues. CDR1 and CDR2 (germline): SGHNT, YENEEA. Trimming took off 3 bases at V and 6 bases at J, with 12 bases between the two ends. DNA for the CDR3: TGTGCCAGCAGCTTGGGGGCGCCGGGCAATGAGCAGTTCTTC. This sequence encodes CASSLGAPGNEQFF. Full variable domain (remainder filled in from reference TRBV11-3 and TRBJ2-1): EAGVVQSPRYKIIEKKQPVAFWCNPISGHNTLYWYLQNLGQGPELLIRYENEEAVDDSQLPKDRFSAERLKGVDSTLKIQPAELGDSAVYLCASSLGAPGNEQFFGPGTRLTVL.

CDR3 nucleotide sequence: TGTGCCAGTAGGGCTTCTTGGAGAGGCTCCTACAATGAGCAGTTCTTC. It encodes CASRASWRGSYNEQFF. This chain uses TRBV19 with TRBJ2-1; D remains ambiguous. The V and J ends lost 6 bases and 0 bases respectively, with 15 bases between them. This CDR3 comprises 16 residues. CDR1 LNHDA and CDR2 SQIVND come from the germline V gene (reference sequence). The full variable domain, in which reference TRBV19 and TRBJ2-1 provide the parts outside the CDR3, is DGGITQSPKYLFRKEGQNVTLSCEQNLNHDAMYWYRQDPGQGLRLIYYSQIVNDFQKGDIAEGYSVSREKKESFPLTVTSAQKNPTAFYLCASRASWRGSYNEQFFGPGTRLTVL.

This clonotype has at least ten counts. The CDR3 reads CASSLAGRDNEQFF. As DNA, the CDR3 is TGTGCCAGCAGCTTAGCAGGGAGGGACAATGAGCAGTTCTTC. The rearrangement links TRBV11-3 to TRBJ2-1; 7 bases are shared with TRBD2. This CDR3 region has 14 residues. J lost 5 bases, V lost 1 base, and 2 bases had no gene match. Germline assignment: CDR1 SGHNT and CDR2 YENEEA.

V is TRBV9 and J is TRBJ2-1; D is unclear. The CDR3 contains 12 residues. V was cut by 4 bases and J by 5 bases, with 7 bases left in between. Germline V lookup: CDR1 SGDLS, CDR2 YYNGEE. Here the CDR3 reads CASSIQHNEQFF. The CDR3, as DNA: TGTGCCAGCAGCATCCAGCACAATGAGCAGTTCTTC. The full variable domain, completed using reference TRBV9 and TRBJ2-1, is DSGVTQTPKHLITATGQRVTLRCSPRSGDLSVYWYQQSLDQGLQFLIQYYNGEERAKGNILERFSAQQFPDLHSELNLSSLELGDSALYFCASSIQHNEQFFGPGTRLTVL.

This clonotype occurred many times. The chain links TRBV7-9 to TRBJ2-1, with 7 bases that match TRBD1. The germline V gene encodes CDR1 SEHNR and CDR2 FQNEAQ (reference sequence). This CDR3 region has 16 residues. V gave up 4 bases and J gave up 3 bases; unmatched junction bases: 9. Written as DNA, the CDR3 is TGTGCCAGCAGCTCGACCTACAGGGGCGGCTACAATGAGCAGTTCTTC. This codes for CASSSTYRGGYNEQFF.

This clonotype was counted many times. This chain links TRBV4-2 with TRBJ2-7; maybe TRBD2 (6 bases). Trimming cost V 0 bases and J 1 base, with 10 bases left between them. The CDR3 is made up of 15 amino acids. Germline CDR1 is LGHNA and CDR2 is YNFKEQ. The DNA of the CDR3 is TGTGCCAGCAGCCAAGACCACGGGGGTTCCTACGAGCAGTACTTC. Amino acid sequence: CASSQDHGGSYEQYF.

This clonotype has a count of ten or more. The CDR3 nucleotides read TGTGCCAGCAGCTTAGGGGCCTTATTACCCCTCCACTTT. It encodes CASSLGALLPLHF. This sequence joins TRBV7-9 and TRBJ1-6; D unclear. Trimming pared 1 base from V and 12 bases from J, leaving 10 bases between. CDR3 length equals 13 residues. Germline V gene data show CDR1 as SEHNR and CDR2 as FQNEAQ (reference sequence).

This chain connects TRBV25-1 to TRBJ2-7, with a tentative D call TRBD2 (5 bases). The V and J ends lost 5 bases and 9 bases respectively, with 26 bases between them. Germline loops: CDR1 MGHDK, CDR2 SYGVNS. The CDR3 is made up of 16 amino acids. CDR3 sequence reads: CASSPHVGPIGEGQYF. The DNA for the CDR3 is TGTGCCAGCAGTCCCCATGTAGGACCGATAGGCGAGGGGCAGTACTTC.

The chain links TRBV29-1 to TRBJ1-5; perhaps TRBD1 as D (5 bases). The CDR3 is 18 amino acids. Trimming left V 6 bases short and J 0 bases short, with 24 bases between. From germline, CDR1 is SQVTM and CDR2 ANQGSEA. CDR3 protein: CSVSMGGGRINSNQPQHF. CDR3 nucleotides: TGCAGCGTCTCCATGGGGGGTGGACGGATAAATAGCAATCAGCCCCAGCATTTT.

The rearrangement joins TRBV4-1 to TRBJ2-1, with a possible D match to TRBD2 (5 bases). Germline assignment: CDR1 MGHRA and CDR2 YSYEKL. This CDR3 comprises 15 residues. Trimming cost V 7 bases and J 7 bases, with 20 bases left between them. CDR3 sequence: CASTRPEGRINEQFF. The CDR3 DNA is TGCGCCAGCACGAGGCCAGAGGGCCGAATTAATGAGCAGTTCTTC.